The entry that follows covers one T cell receptor beta chain sequence. Its antigen is not known. This sample is part of a study of blood T cells in healthy people across ages. Study outcomes and limitations: Strongly correlated with naive T cell percentage was TCR beta diversity. Donor CMV infection status was unknown, possibly confounding age-related changes in expanded clonotypes. While age rose, TCR beta diversity per million T cells dropped in a roughly linear way.

This CDR3 comprises 13 residues. Germline V gene sequence: CDR1 MRHNA, CDR2 SNTAGT. Germline trimming cut 4 bases from V and 8 bases from J; bases unmatched to any gene: 5. PCR was performed a second time for 7 to 11 cycles using a sample-barcoded 5' primer and a J-beta primer mix. TCRdb used MiXCR to reprocess the 5' RACE reads, holding one entry per CDR3 protein. The sample holds about 1.8 million distinct CDR3 sequences, around 50% seen once. Input material: blood. This TCR was recovered from a woman between 40 and 55 years old in good health. This chain joins TRBV6-4 and TRBJ2-1, with 7 nucleotides matching TRBD1. The CDR3 loop reads CASSAYRGDEQFF. The CDR3 bases are TGTGCCAGCAGTGCCTACAGGGGAGATGAGCAGTTCTTC.